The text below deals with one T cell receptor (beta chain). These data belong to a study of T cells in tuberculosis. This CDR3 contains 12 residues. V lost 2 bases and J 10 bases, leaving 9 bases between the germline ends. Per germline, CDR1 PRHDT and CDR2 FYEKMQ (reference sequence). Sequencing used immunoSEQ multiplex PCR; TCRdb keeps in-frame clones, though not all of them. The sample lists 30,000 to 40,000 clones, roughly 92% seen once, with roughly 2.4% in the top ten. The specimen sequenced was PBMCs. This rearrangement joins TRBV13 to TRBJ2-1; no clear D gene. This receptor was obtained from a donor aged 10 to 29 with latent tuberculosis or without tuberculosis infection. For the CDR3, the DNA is TGTGCCAGCAGCTTAAAAGCGCCGGAGCAGTTCTTC. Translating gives CASSLKAPEQFF.